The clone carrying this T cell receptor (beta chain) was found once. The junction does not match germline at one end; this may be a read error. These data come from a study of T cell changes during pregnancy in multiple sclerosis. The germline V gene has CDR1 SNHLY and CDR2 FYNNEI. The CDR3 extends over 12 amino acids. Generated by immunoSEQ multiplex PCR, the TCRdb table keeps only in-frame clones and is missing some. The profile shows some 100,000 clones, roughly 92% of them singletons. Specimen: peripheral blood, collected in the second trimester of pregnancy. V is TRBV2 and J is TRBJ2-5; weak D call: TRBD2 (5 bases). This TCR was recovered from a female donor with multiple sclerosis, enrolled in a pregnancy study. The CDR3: CASSEMGETQYF. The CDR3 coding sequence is TGTGCCAGCAGTGAAATGGGAGAGACCCAATACTTC.